This T cell receptor (beta chain) was found in a study of vaccination and CD4 T cells after COVID-19. Across the whole study: From HCoV-229E, HCoV-OC43, HCoV-NL63 and SARS-CoV-2, overlapping spike peptides were used to stimulate the cells. Overall study results and limits: A relatively small number of convalescent patients were studied, and no early post-infection timepoints were included.

The Oncomine TCR Beta short-read assay generated sequence data from the DNA of cultured CD4+ T cells. TCRdb called the PCR reads again in MiXCR, with one record for every CDR3 protein. The table records approximately 9,300 distinct CDR3 sequences, approximately 59% of them present only once. Germline V gene sequence: CDR1 MDHEN, CDR2 SYDVKM. V lost 9 bases and J lost 6; bases outside the gene matches: 8. The CDR3 covers 15 residues. A remark on this clonotype: Its antigen is unknown.

Treatment indicated: approximately 10-day PBMC culture with coronavirus spike peptide pools or control peptides (ViraFEST assay). This clonotype was obtained from a human donor who had recovered from COVID-19. This chain uses TRBV28 with TRBJ2-2; TRBD2 aligns across 12 bases. Source material: CD4+ T cells from blood, cultured in vitro. DNA of the CDR3: TGTGCCAGTCGCCCTTCTAGCGGGAGGGCCGGGGAGCTGTTTTTT. This gives the protein CASRPSSGRAGELFF. The entire variable domain, with the rest obtained from reference TRBV28 and TRBJ2-2, is as follows: DVKVTQSSRYLVKRTGEKVFLECVQDMDHENMFWYRQDPGLGLRLIYFSYDVKMKEKGDIPEGYSVSREKKERFSLILESASTNQTSMYLCASRPSSGRAGELFFGEGSRLTVL.